One T cell receptor beta chain is described in this entry. Its target is not known. The sample originates from a study of CD8+ T cells in alopecia areata. Sequencing relied on a cDNA template that was reverse transcribed from extracted RNA. Method: immunoSEQ multiplex PCR; TCRdb's copy keeps in-frame clones and lacks some. The repertoire has roughly 170,000 clones, about three fifths of them found once; the top ten carry 10% to 15%. Germline values: CDR1 MGHRA, CDR2 YSYEKL. The CDR3 is made up of 13 amino acids. V was clipped by 0 bases and J by 6 bases, with 6 bases between them. The study's findings and limits: Tofacitinib significantly decreased scalp clonality and expanded CD8+ clones among top 100. Higher clonality was seen in lesional scalp than in normal scalp, especially in alopecia totalis/universalis. There was only one nonresponder, so it was unclear how baseline CD8+ expansion relates to response.

Stated treatment: oral pan-JAK inhibitor, 5-10 mg twice daily. The TCR originated in a human donor with alopecia areata. V is TRBV4-1 and J is TRBJ1-5; D gene uncertain. Sequencing used CD8+ T cells sorted from blood, obtained at week 24, from a patient treated with tofacitinib. As DNA, the CDR3 is TGCGCCAGCAGCCAAGATCATGGTCAGCCCCAGCATTTT. Protein product: CASSQDHGQPQHF.